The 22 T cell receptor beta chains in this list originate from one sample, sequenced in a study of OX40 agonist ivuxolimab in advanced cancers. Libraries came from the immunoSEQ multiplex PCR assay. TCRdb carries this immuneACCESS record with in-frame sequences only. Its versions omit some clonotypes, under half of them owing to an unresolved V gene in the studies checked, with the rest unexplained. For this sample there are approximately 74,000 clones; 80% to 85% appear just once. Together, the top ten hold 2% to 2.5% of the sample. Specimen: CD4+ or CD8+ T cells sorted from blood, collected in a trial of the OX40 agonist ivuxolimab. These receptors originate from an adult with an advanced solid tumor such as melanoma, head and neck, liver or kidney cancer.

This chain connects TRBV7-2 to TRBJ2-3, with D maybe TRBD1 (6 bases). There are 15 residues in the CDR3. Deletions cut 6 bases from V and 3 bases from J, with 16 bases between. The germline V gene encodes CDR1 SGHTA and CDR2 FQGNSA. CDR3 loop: CASSTSPGTTDTQYF. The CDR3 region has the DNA TGTGCCAGCAGTACCTCTCCCGGGACAACAGATACGCAGTATTTT.

This CDR3 reads CASSTTSGRYEQYF. The CDR3 DNA is TGTGCCAGCAGTACGACTAGCGGGAGGTACGAGCAGTACTTC. The rearrangement links TRBV28 to TRBJ2-7, with 13 bases that match TRBD2. The germline gives CDR1 MDHEN, CDR2 SYDVKM. V gave up 5 bases and J gave up 4 bases; unmatched junction bases: 2. This CDR3 is built from 14 residues.

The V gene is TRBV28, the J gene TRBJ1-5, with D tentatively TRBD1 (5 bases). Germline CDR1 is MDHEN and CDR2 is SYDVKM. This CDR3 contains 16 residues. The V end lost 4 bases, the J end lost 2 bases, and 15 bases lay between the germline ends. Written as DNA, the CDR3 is TGTGCCAGCAGTTATGGGACCCCGGGGCGCAATCAGCCCCAGCATTTT. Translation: CASSYGTPGRNQPQHF.

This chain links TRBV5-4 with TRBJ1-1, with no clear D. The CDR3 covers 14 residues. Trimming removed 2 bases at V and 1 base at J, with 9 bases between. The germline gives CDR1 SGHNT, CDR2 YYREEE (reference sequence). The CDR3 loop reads CASSFGIWNTEAFF. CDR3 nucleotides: TGTGCCAGCAGCTTTGGAATCTGGAACACTGAAGCTTTCTTT.

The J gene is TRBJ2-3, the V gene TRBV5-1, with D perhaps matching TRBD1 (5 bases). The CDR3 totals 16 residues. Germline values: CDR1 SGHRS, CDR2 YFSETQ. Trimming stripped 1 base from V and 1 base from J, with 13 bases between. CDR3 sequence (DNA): TGCGCCAGCAGCTTGCAGGGTCTGAGTGGCACAGATACGCAGTATTTT. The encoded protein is CASSLQGLSGTDTQYF.

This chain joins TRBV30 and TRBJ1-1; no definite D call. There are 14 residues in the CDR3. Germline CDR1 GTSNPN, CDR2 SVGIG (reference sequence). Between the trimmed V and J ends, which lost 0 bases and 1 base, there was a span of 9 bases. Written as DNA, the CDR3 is TGTGCCTGGAGTGTACCTTGGGGGAACACTGAAGCTTTCTTT. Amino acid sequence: CAWSVPWGNTEAFF. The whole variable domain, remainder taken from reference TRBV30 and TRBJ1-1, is SQTIHQWPATLVQPVGSPLSLECTVEGTSNPNLYWYRQAAGRGLQLLFYSVGIGQISSEVPQNLSASRPQDRQFILSSKKLLLSDSGFYLCAWSVPWGNTEAFFGQGTRLTVV.

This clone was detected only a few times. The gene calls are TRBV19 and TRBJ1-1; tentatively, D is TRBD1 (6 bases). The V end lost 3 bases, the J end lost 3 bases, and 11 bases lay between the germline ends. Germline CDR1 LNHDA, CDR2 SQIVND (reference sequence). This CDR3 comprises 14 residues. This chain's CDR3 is CASSMGARHTEAFF. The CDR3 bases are TGTGCCAGTAGTATGGGGGCGCGGCACACTGAAGCTTTCTTT.

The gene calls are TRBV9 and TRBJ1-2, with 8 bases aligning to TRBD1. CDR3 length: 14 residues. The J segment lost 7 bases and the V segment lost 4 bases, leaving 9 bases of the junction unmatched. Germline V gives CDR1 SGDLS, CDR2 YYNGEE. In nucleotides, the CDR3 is TGTGCCAGCAGCTCCGCAGGGGGCGCGCCTGGCTACACCTTC. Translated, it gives CASSSAGGAPGYTF.

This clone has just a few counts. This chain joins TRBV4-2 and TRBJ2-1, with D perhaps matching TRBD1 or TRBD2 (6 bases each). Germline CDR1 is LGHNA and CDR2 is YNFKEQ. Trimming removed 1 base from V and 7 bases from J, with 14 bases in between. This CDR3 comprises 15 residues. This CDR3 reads CASSQGTGAGNEQFF. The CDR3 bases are TGTGCCAGCAGCCAAGGAACGGGGGCGGGGAATGAGCAGTTCTTC.

CDR3 region: CASSFRDGGTDTQYF. The CDR3, as DNA: TGTGCCAGCAGCTTTCGGGACGGGGGCACAGATACGCAGTATTTT. V usage is TRBV11-3 and J usage is TRBJ2-3; possibly TRBD1 or TRBD2 for D (5 bases each). V lost 3 bases, J lost 1 base, and 11 bases lay in between. Germline V gives CDR1 SGHNT, CDR2 YENEEA. This CDR3 contains 15 residues.

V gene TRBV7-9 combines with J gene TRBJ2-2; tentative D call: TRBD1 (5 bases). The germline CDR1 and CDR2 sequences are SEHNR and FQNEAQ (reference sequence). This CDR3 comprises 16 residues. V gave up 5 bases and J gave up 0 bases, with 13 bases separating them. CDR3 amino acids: CASSQATVTNTGELFF. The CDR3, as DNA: TGTGCCAGCAGCCAGGCGACAGTGACGAACACCGGGGAGCTGTTTTTT. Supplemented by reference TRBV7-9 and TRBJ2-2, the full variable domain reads DTGVSQNPRHKITKRGQNVTFRCDPISEHNRLYWYRQTLGQGPEFLTYFQNEAQLEKSRLLSDRFSAERPKGSFSTLEIQRTEQGDSAMYLCASSQATVTNTGELFFGEGSRLTVL.

CDR3 protein: CASVASSYNSPLHF. For the CDR3, the DNA is TGCGCCAGCGTGGCGAGCTCCTATAATTCACCCCTCCACTTT. V usage is TRBV10-1 and J usage is TRBJ1-6; D not resolved. CDR1 is WNHNN and CDR2 is SYGVQD in the germline V gene (reference sequence). The CDR3 covers 14 residues. Trimming left V 8 bases short and J 0 bases short, with 8 bases between.

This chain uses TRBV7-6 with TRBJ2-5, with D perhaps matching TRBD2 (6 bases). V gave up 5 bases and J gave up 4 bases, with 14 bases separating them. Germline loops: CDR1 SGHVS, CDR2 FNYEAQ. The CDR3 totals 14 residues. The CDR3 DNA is TGTGCCAGCAGCCTCACCGGGAGCGTAGAGACCCAGTACTTC. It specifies CASSLTGSVETQYF.

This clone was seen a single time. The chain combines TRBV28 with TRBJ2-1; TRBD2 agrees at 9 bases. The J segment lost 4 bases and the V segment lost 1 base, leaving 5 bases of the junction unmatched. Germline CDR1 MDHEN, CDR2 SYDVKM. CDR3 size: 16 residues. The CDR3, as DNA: TGTGCCAGCAGTTTATTGGGACTAGCTGTATACAATGAGCAGTTCTTC. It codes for CASSLLGLAVYNEQFF.

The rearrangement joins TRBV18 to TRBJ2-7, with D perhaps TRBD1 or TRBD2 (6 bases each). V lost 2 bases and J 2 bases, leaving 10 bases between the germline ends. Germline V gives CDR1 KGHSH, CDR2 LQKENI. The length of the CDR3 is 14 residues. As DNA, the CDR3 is TGTGCCAGCTCACCAGAGAGGGGGGCCTACGAGCAGTACTTC. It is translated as CASSPERGAYEQYF.

The CDR3 region has the DNA TGTGCCAGCAGTGGGGCGGGGACCCAGTACTTC. It codes for CASSGAGTQYF. The chain uses TRBV28 and TRBJ2-5; possibly TRBD1 or TRBD2 for D (5 bases each). This CDR3 contains 11 residues. The V and J ends lost 5 bases and 7 bases respectively, with 8 bases between them. CDR1 is MDHEN, CDR2 SYDVKM, per germline.

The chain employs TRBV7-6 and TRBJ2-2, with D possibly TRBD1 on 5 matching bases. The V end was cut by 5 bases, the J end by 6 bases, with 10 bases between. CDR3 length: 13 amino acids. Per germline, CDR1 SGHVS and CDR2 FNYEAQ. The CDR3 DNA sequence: TGTGCCAGCAGCCTCGGACAATCCGGGGAGCTGTTTTTT. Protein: CASSLGQSGELFF.

The CDR3 here is CAISRDRGDYGYTF. The CDR3 nucleotides are TGTGCCATCAGTCGGGACAGGGGGGACTATGGCTACACCTTC. This chain connects TRBV10-3 to TRBJ1-2; TRBD1 agrees at 11 bases. This CDR3 spans 14 amino acids. Germline V gene data show CDR1 as ENHRY and CDR2 as SYGVKD. V shed 5 bases and J 3 bases; nucleotides not matched to a gene: 2.

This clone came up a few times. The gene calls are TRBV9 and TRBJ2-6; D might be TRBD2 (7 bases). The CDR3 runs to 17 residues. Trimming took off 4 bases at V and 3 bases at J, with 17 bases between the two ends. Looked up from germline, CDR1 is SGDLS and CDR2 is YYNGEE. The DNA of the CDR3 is TGTGCCAGCAGCTCCTGGGGGGGGGCTGGTGGGGCCAACGTCCTGACTTTC. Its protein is CASSSWGGAGGANVLTF.

The CDR3 is CASTHLLGLQKETQYF. The CDR3 nucleotides read TGTGCCAGCACCCACCTGCTGGGACTACAAAAAGAGACCCAGTACTTC. The V call is TRBV6-9, the J call TRBJ2-5; 7 bases align to TRBD2. V dropped 7 bases and J dropped 3; count of bases not matched to a gene: 14. Germline CDR1 MNHGY, CDR2 SVAAGI. The CDR3 is 16 residues long.

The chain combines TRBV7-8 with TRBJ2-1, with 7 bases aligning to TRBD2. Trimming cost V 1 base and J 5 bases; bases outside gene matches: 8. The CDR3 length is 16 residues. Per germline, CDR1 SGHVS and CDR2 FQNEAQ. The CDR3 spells CASSLGVAGGDNEQFF. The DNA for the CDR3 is TGTGCCAGCAGCTTAGGCGTAGCGGGCGGCGACAATGAGCAGTTCTTC.

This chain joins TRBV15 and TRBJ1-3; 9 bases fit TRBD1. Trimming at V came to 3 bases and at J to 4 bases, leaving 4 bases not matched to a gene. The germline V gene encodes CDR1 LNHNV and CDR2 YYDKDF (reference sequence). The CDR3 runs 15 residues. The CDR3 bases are TGTGCCACCAGCAGCGGTGGGACAGGGGGAAACACCATATATTTT. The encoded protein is CATSSGGTGGNTIYF.